These 23 T cell receptor beta chains came from one sample sequenced in a study of shared clonotypes between healthy human individuals. TCRdb's copy holds only in-frame clones and misses some; the assay was immunoSEQ multiplex PCR. The sample yields some 580,000 clones, more than 95% seen once. Sequencing was done on a sample of naive CD4+ T cells sorted from blood. Subset specified: CD45RA+ positively selected. These receptors all stem from a woman in her twenties or thirties in good health.

The chain carries TRBV10-2 and TRBJ2-4; 12 bases align to TRBD2. Per germline, CDR1 WSHSY and CDR2 SAAADI. This CDR3 contains 14 residues. V lost 0 bases, J lost 10 bases, and 1 base stayed unmatched. The CDR3 sequence: CASSESGTSGIQYF. The CDR3 DNA reads as TGCGCCAGCAGTGAGTCGGGGACTAGCGGGATTCAGTACTTC.

The CDR3: CASSYAGTQETQYF. Here the CDR3 DNA reads TGTGCCAGCAGTTATGCGGGGACACAAGAGACCCAGTACTTC. This chain uses TRBV6-5 with TRBJ2-5; D is possibly TRBD1 or TRBD2 (6 bases each). Per the germline V gene, CDR1 is MNHEY and CDR2 is SVGAGI. The CDR3 runs to 14 residues. V lost 3 bases to trimming and J lost 2 bases, with 10 bases between them.

Turning to this clone: Other DNA sequences in this sample translate to the same CDR3. The chain combines TRBV18 with TRBJ1-1; D is uncertain. Germline CDR1 reads KGHSH; CDR2 reads LQKENI. This CDR3 region has 14 residues. V gave up 3 bases and J gave up 1 base, with 9 bases separating them. The CDR3 sequence: CASSPSSGNTEAFF. CDR3 nucleotides: TGTGCCAGCTCACCTTCTTCGGGGAACACTGAAGCTTTCTTT.

The J gene is TRBJ2-5, the V gene TRBV2, with 7 bases aligning to TRBD1. This CDR3 is 15 amino acids long. The J segment lost 5 bases and the V segment lost 7 bases, leaving 13 bases of the junction unmatched. Germline V gives CDR1 SNHLY, CDR2 FYNNEI. The CDR3 DNA reads as TGTGCCAGCACCTCCCGACAGGGAAGAAGGGAGACCCAGTACTTC. Residues: CASTSRQGRRETQYF.

The chain employs TRBV9 and TRBJ2-3, with D uncertain. The V gene lost 0 bases and the J gene lost 3 bases, with 8 bases spanning the gap. This CDR3 is 14 amino acids long. Germline V CDR1 and CDR2: SGDLS, YYNGEE. The CDR3: CASSVAKGTDTQYF. CDR3 sequence (DNA): TGTGCCAGCAGCGTAGCTAAAGGAACAGATACGCAGTATTTT.

The V and J genes are TRBV2 and TRBJ2-5; D gene ambiguous. The CDR3 extends over 12 amino acids. The germline CDR1 and CDR2 sequences are SNHLY and FYNNEI. Trimming took off 8 bases at V and 5 bases at J, with 12 bases between the two ends. This chain's CDR3 is CASGTNRETQYF. The CDR3 nucleotides read TGTGCCAGCGGCACAAACCGGGAGACCCAGTACTTC.

The rearrangement uses TRBV2 and TRBJ2-7; no firm D call. The CDR3 is 12 residues long. Germline values: CDR1 SNHLY, CDR2 FYNNEI. Deletions cut 10 bases from V and 1 base from J, with 11 bases between. CDR3 sequence (DNA): TGTGCCACACGAGCCTTTTCCTACGAGCAGTACTTC. It translates to CATRAFSYEQYF.

CDR3 nucleotides: TGTGCCAGCCTTGCCGGGACAGGGGACACAGATACGCAGTATTTT. Its protein is CASLAGTGDTDTQYF. The V call is TRBV6-1, the J call TRBJ2-3; 10 bases map to TRBD1. Germline V lookup: CDR1 MNHNS, CDR2 SASEGT. With 8 bases clipped from V and 2 bases from J, the junction kept 7 bases outside the gene matches. This CDR3 is 15 amino acids long.

DNA of the CDR3: TGTGCCAGCAGCGGCGGGACAGACACTGAAGCTTTCTTT. Residues: CASSGGTDTEAFF. V gene TRBV9 combines with J gene TRBJ1-1, with 7 bases aligning to TRBD1. CDR1 is SGDLS, CDR2 YYNGEE, per germline. The V gene end was trimmed by 3 bases and the J gene end by 3 bases; junction bases not matched to a gene: 2. The CDR3 runs to 13 residues.

This chain connects TRBV5-1 to TRBJ2-5; TRBD1 might be the D (5 bases). V was cut by 2 bases and J by 6 bases, with 14 bases left in between. Germline V gives CDR1 SGHRS, CDR2 YFSETQ. CDR3 size: 14 residues. The CDR3 sequence is CASSFNRFIKTQYF. The CDR3 bases are TGCGCCAGCAGCTTTAACAGGTTTATTAAGACCCAGTACTTC. Full variable domain (missing parts from reference TRBV5-1 and TRBJ2-5): KAGVTQTPRYLIKTRGQQVTLSCSPISGHRSVSWYQQTPGQGLQFLFEYFSETQRNKGNFPGRFSGRQFSNSRSEMNVSTLELGDSALYLCASSFNRFIKTQYFGPGTRLLVL.

This clone appeared a single time. The rearrangement uses TRBV7-3 and TRBJ2-5, with 9 bases lining up with TRBD2. The V and J ends lost 1 base and 2 bases, in that order; junction bases with no gene match: 2. This CDR3 contains 15 residues. Looked up from germline, CDR1 is SGHTA and CDR2 is FQGTGA. CDR3 in amino acids: CASSLMSGRQETQYF. CDR3 in DNA: TGTGCCAGCAGCTTAATGAGCGGGAGGCAAGAGACCCAGTACTTC.

On this clone: Other nucleotide sequences from this sample produce the same CDR3. The chain links TRBV6-6 to TRBJ1-1, with 9 bases that match TRBD1. The CDR3 loop spans 15 amino acids. Trimming cost V 0 bases and J 2 bases; bases outside gene matches: 1. CDR1 and CDR2 (germline): MNHNY, SVGAGI (reference sequence). In nucleotides, the CDR3 is TGTGCCAGCAGTTACTCGGGACAGGGCAACACTGAAGCTTTCTTT. This encodes CASSYSGQGNTEAFF.

A single count supports this clone. The V call is TRBV29-1, the J call TRBJ2-3, with no clear D. This CDR3 comprises 12 residues. Trimming took 5 bases from V and 2 from J, leaving 8 bases between them. Germline CDR1 is SQVTM and CDR2 is ANQGSEA. CDR3 amino acids: CSVTPNTDTQYF. DNA of the CDR3: TGCAGCGTTACCCCTAACACAGATACGCAGTATTTT.

V usage is TRBV7-9 and J usage is TRBJ2-1; 10 nucleotides align to TRBD2. Trimming removed 3 bases from V and 5 bases from J; junction bases left unmatched: 10. CDR1 and CDR2 (germline): SEHNR, FQNEAQ (reference sequence). This CDR3 contains 17 residues. The CDR3 region has the DNA TGTGCCAGCAGCTTCGCTAGCGGGAGAGGTGGGAACAATGAGCAGTTCTTC. It codes for CASSFASGRGGNNEQFF.

The J gene is TRBJ2-2, the V gene TRBV7-9; 7 bases agree with TRBD2. Per germline, CDR1 SEHNR and CDR2 FQNEAQ (reference sequence). The CDR3 consists of 16 residues. The junction had 8 bases not matched to a gene; V was cut back by 3 bases and J by 4 bases. DNA for the CDR3: TGTGCCAGCAGCTTCCGCCCCTGGGAGGGCACCGGGGAGCTGTTTTTT. This codes for CASSFRPWEGTGELFF.

The gene calls are TRBV2 and TRBJ2-7; tentatively, D is TRBD1 (6 bases). Trimming took 7 bases from V and 2 from J, leaving 15 bases between them. The CDR3 runs to 14 residues. Germline CDR1 reads SNHLY; CDR2 reads FYNNEI. Written as DNA, the CDR3 is TGTGCCAGCAAGCCCGGGACAACCACCTACGAGCAGTACTTC. Its protein product is CASKPGTTTYEQYF.

The genes are TRBV5-3 and TRBJ1-2; D gene uncertain. TRBV5-3 is placed among ORFs of uncertain function. Trimming left V 1 base short and J 0 bases short, with 13 bases between. This CDR3 has 16 amino acids. CDR3 amino acids: CARSLSAAVANYGYTF. The CDR3 DNA reads as TGTGCCAGAAGCTTGTCGGCGGCCGTAGCTAACTATGGCTACACCTTC.

This chain uses TRBV5-1 with TRBJ2-3; D is undetermined. In germline, CDR1 is SGHRS, CDR2 YFSETQ. CDR3 length: 14 residues. The V gene lost 1 base and the J gene lost 0 bases, with 6 bases spanning the gap. CDR3 sequence reads: CASSLIASTDTQYF. The DNA for the CDR3 is TGCGCCAGCAGCTTGATTGCTAGCACAGATACGCAGTATTTT.

This clone came up once. The CDR3 nucleotides are TGTGCCTCCCCGGGCAGGGGACAAGAGACCCAGTACTTC. It specifies CASPGRGQETQYF. This sequence joins TRBV9 and TRBJ2-5, with D possibly being TRBD1 (6 bases). The germline V gene encodes CDR1 SGDLS and CDR2 YYNGEE. This CDR3 region has 13 residues. V lost 10 bases and J lost 2, with 15 bases in between.

The chain combines TRBV4-1 with TRBJ1-4; 7 bases align to TRBD1. Trimming removed 3 bases from V and 0 bases from J; junction bases left unmatched: 4. This CDR3 is built from 16 residues. Germline assignment: CDR1 MGHRA and CDR2 YSYEKL. CDR3 bases: TGCGCCAGCAGCCAGGCTGGGACAGCAACTAATGAAAAACTGTTTTTT. Amino acids: CASSQAGTATNEKLFF.

The J gene is TRBJ1-1, the V gene TRBV19; possibly TRBD1 for D (5 bases). The germline V gene encodes CDR1 LNHDA and CDR2 SQIVND (reference sequence). V lost 6 bases, J lost 6 bases, and 17 bases lay in between. CDR3 length: 14 residues. CDR3 DNA: TGTGCCAGTAGCGCCCGGGGCTCCGGCGCTGAAGCTTTCTTT. This gives the protein CASSARGSGAEAFF.

V gene TRBV30 combines with J gene TRBJ1-1; D is possibly TRBD1 (5 bases). Trimming stripped 2 bases from V and 1 base from J, with 17 bases between. CDR1 and CDR2 (germline): GTSNPN, SVGIG (reference sequence). This CDR3 spans 16 amino acids. The CDR3 region is CAWSIFPHGGNTEAFF. CDR3 sequence (DNA): TGTGCCTGGAGTATTTTTCCGCACGGGGGGAACACTGAAGCTTTCTTT. The whole variable domain, filled in from reference TRBV30 and TRBJ1-1, reads SQTIHQWPATLVQPVGSPLSLECTVEGTSNPNLYWYRQAAGRGLQLLFYSVGIGQISSEVPQNLSASRPQDRQFILSSKKLLLSDSGFYLCAWSIFPHGGNTEAFFGQGTRLTVV.

V and J are TRBV5-1 and TRBJ1-2; D uncertain. Germline values: CDR1 SGHRS, CDR2 YFSETQ. The CDR3 loop spans 13 amino acids. V was shortened by 0 bases and J by 8 bases, with 11 bases between the two germline ends. DNA of the CDR3: TGCGCCAGCAGCTTGGAGCGGGCTGGGGGCTACACCTTC. The encoded protein is CASSLERAGGYTF.